This TCR beta chain is drawn from a study of shared clonotypes between healthy human individuals. Measured with immunoSEQ multiplex PCR; TCRdb has only the in-frame clones, and not every one. The table records about 2.3 million clones, approximately 95% of them present only once. Broader study findings: Memory subsets generally showed lower estimated richness than naive subsets. Among donors, the sharing of clonotypes was expected to be influenced by sequencing depth.

Comment on this clone: The antigen remains undetermined.

V lost 0 bases and J lost 8, with 13 bases in between. Germline CDR1 reads MNHEY; CDR2 reads SVGAGI. The CDR3 length is 14 residues. The receptor comes from a man between 18 and 29 years old in good health. Some clones in this sample may be carry-over from other donors' samples. The chain uses TRBV6-5 and TRBJ1-2; D call uncertain. Sequencing was carried out using naive CD4+ T cells from PBMCs. The subset was: CD45RA+ positively selected. This CDR3 reads CASSYSHPATGYTF. CDR3 nucleotides: TGTGCCAGCAGTTACTCCCACCCCGCCACCGGCTACACCTTC.